The following is a T cell receptor (beta chain) sequence with its context. Its antigen remains unknown. The sample originates from a study of neoadjuvant nivolumab and ipilimumab in lung cancer. Overall study results and limits: Pathologic regression was not significantly tied to TCR clonality. Only two of four nivolumab-treated tumors gained richness and clonality by surgery. Pretherapy blood TCR richness correlated positively with resected tumor richness. Resected tumors had greater TCR richness and clonality than uninvolved lung.

The assay was immunoSEQ multiplex PCR, and TCRdb's table has in-frame clones only and misses some. The sample records several thousand clones, around 91% being singletons. The CDR3 sequence is 15 residues long. V gave up 2 bases and J gave up 3 bases; unmatched junction bases: 4. Germline CDR1 is MNHNS and CDR2 is SASEGT. The receptor was isolated from an adult with non-small cell lung cancer. Some clones in this sample may be carry-over from other donors' samples. The rearrangement uses TRBV6-1 and TRBJ2-3; 8 bases fit TRBD2. This material consisted of blood, taken after neoadjuvant nivolumab, alone or with ipilimumab, at or shortly before surgery. In DNA form, the CDR3 reads TGTGCCAGCAGTGAAATCCGGGGGGGTACAGATACGCAGTATTTT. Its protein is CASSEIRGGTDTQYF.